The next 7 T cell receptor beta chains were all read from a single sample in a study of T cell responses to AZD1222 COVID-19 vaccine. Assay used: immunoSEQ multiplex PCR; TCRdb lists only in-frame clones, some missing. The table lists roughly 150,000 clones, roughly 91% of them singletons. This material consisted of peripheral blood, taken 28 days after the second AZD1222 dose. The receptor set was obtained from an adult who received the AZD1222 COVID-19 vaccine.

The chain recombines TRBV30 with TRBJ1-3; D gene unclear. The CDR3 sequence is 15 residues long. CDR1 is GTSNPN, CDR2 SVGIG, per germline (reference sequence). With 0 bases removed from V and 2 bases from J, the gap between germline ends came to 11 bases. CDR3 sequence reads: CAWSVERVPGNTIYF. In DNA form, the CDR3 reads TGTGCCTGGAGTGTGGAAAGGGTACCTGGAAACACCATATATTTT.

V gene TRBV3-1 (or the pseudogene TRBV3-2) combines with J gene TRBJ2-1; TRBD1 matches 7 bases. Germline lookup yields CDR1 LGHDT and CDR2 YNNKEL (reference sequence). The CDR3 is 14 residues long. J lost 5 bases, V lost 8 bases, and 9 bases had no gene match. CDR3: CASHTQGGHNEQFF. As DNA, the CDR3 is TGTGCCAGCCATACTCAAGGGGGCCACAATGAGCAGTTCTTC.

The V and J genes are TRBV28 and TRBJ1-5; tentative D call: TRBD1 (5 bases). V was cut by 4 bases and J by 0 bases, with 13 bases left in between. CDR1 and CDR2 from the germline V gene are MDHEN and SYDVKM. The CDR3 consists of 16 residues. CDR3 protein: CASSWGGVTSNQPQHF. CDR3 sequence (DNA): TGTGCCAGCAGTTGGGGGGGGGTTACTAGCAATCAGCCCCAGCATTTT.

The CDR3 DNA sequence: TGTGCCAGTAGGGTAGACGCGGGGGCCGGGGCCAACGTCCTGACTTTC. This gives the protein CASRVDAGAGANVLTF. The chain is built from TRBV19 and TRBJ2-6, with D perhaps TRBD2 (7 bases). The CDR3 has 16 residues. The germline V and J ends were trimmed by 6 bases and 4 bases, with 16 bases remaining between them. Germline CDR1 LNHDA, CDR2 SQIVND (reference sequence).

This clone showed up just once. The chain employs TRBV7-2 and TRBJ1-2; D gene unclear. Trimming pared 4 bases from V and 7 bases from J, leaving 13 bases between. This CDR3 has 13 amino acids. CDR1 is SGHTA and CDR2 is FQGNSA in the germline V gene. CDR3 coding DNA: TGTGCCAGCAGCTCCGGACCTGAGGGTGGCTACACCTTC. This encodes CASSSGPEGGYTF.

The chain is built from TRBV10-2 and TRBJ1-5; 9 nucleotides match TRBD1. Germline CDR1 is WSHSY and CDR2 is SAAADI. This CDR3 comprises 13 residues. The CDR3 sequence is CATQGAGNQPQHF. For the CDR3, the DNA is TGCGCGACACAGGGGGCGGGCAATCAGCCCCAGCATTTT.

The CDR3 DNA reads as TGTGCCAGCACTAAACAGGGGCCGGGCAATCAGCCCCAGCATTTT. Protein sequence: CASTKQGPGNQPQHF. J is TRBJ1-5 and V is TRBV2; 7 bases are shared with TRBD1. J gave up 2 bases and V 7 bases, and 8 bases lay outside the gene matches. The CDR3 runs to 15 residues. Germline V CDR1 and CDR2: SNHLY, FYNNEI. The full variable domain, in which reference TRBV2 and TRBJ1-5 provide the parts outside the CDR3, is EPEVTQTPSHQVTQMGQEVILRCVPISNHLYFYWYRQILGQKVEFLVSFYNNEISEKSEIFDDQFSVERPDGSNFTLKIRSTKLEDSAMYFCASTKQGPGNQPQHFGDGTRLSIL.